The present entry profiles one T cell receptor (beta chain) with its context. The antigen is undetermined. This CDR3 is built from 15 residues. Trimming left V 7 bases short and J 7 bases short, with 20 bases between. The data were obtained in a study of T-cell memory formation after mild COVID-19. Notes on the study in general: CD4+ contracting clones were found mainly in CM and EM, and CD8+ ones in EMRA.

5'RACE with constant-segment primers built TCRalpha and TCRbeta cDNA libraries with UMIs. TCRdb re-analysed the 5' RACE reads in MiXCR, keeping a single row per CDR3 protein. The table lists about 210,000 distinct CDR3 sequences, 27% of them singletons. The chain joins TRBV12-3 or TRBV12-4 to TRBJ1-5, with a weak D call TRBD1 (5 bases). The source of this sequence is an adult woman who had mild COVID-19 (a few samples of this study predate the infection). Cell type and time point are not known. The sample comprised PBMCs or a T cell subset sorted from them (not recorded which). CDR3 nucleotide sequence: TGTGCCAGCACTAAGGGAAAGGGGTTCGGACAGCCCCAGCATTTT. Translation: CASTKGKGFGQPQHF.